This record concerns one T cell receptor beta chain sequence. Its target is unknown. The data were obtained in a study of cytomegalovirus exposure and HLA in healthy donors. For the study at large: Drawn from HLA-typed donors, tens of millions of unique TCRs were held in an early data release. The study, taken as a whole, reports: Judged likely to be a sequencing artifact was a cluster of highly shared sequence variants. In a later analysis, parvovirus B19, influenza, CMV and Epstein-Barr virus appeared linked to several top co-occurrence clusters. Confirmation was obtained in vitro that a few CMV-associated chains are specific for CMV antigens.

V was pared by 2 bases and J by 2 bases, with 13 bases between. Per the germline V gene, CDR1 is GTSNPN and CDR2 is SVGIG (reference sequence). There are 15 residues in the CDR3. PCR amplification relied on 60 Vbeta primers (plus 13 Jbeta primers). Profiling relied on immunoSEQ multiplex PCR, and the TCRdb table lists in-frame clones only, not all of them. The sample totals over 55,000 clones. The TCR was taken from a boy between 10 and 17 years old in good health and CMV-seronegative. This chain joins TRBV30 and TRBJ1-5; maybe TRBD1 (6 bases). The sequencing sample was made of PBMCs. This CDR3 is CAWSFGDKGNQPQHF. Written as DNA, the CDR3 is TGTGCCTGGAGTTTCGGGGACAAGGGCAATCAGCCCCAGCATTTT. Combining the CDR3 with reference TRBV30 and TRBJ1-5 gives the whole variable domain SQTIHQWPATLVQPVGSPLSLECTVEGTSNPNLYWYRQAAGRGLQLLFYSVGIGQISSEVPQNLSASRPQDRQFILSSKKLLLSDSGFYLCAWSFGDKGNQPQHFGDGTRLSIL.